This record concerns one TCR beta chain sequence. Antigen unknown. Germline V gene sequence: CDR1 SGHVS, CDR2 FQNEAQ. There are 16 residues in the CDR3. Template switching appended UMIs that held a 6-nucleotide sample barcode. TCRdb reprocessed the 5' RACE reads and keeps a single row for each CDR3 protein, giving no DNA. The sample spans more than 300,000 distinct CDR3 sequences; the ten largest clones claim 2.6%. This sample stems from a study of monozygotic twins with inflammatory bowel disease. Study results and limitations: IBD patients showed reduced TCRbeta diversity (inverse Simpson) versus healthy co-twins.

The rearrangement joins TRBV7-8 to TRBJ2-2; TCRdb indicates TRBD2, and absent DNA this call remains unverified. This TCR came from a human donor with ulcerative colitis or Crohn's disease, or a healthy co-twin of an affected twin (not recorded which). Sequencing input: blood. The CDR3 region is CASSRRGYSLSGELFF. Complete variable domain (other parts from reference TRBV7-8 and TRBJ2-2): GAGVSQSPRYKVAKRGQDVALRCDPISGHVSLFWYQQALGQGPEFLTYFQNEAQLDKSGLPSDRFFAERPEGSVSTLKIQRTQQEDSAVYLCASSRRGYSLSGELFFGEGSRLTVL.